This T cell receptor (beta chain) was sequenced in a study of shared clonotypes between healthy human individuals. V was shortened by 1 base and J by 4 bases, with 14 bases between the two germline ends. There are 15 residues in the CDR3. The germline V gene has CDR1 LGHNA and CDR2 YNFKEQ. About this clone: Its antigen remains unidentified.

The input for sorted-subset replicate PCRs was about 210 ng DNA, tens of thousands of T cell genomes. Sequencing used immunoSEQ multiplex PCR; TCRdb keeps in-frame clones, though not all of them. The sample yields 2 million to 2.5 million clones, approximately 95% seen once. General study points: Despite large depth, sorted-subset datasets appeared incompletely sequenced. Clonotypes which were not shared had lower generation probabilities than clonotypes that all four donors shared.

A CD45RA+ naive subset and a CD45RA-negative memory subset were split from CD4+ cells. The specimen was naive CD4+ T cells from PBMCs. Sample subset: CD45RA+ positively selected. This TCR came from a man between 18 and 29 years old in good health. Some clones in this sample may be carry-over from other donors' samples. The gene calls are TRBV4-2 and TRBJ2-7, with a weak D call TRBD1 (7 bases). CDR3 bases: TGTGCCAGCAGCCAAGTCCGCGCAGGGGGGTACGAGCAGTACTTC. Translating gives CASSQVRAGGYEQYF.